Listed here are 3 T cell receptor beta chains from one sample, sequenced in a study of T cell changes during pregnancy in multiple sclerosis. The repertoire was sequenced with immunoSEQ multiplex PCR; TCRdb's copy has only in-frame clones and lacks some. This sample has over 80,000 clones; about nine tenths occur once, and the top ten carry under 0.8%. Sequencing used peripheral blood, obtained in the second trimester of pregnancy. These receptors were collected from a female donor in good health, enrolled as a control in a pregnancy study.

Only one count was recorded for this clone. This chain joins TRBV19 and TRBJ2-2, with 7 bases identical to TRBD1. V shed 5 bases and J 5 bases; nucleotides not matched to a gene: 8. Germline V gene lookup returns CDR1 LNHDA and CDR2 SQIVND (reference sequence). The CDR3 is 15 amino acids. The CDR3 protein is CASSPTGVRTGELFF. The DNA for the CDR3 is TGTGCCAGTAGTCCCACAGGGGTGCGAACCGGGGAGCTGTTTTTT.

J is TRBJ2-3 and V is TRBV4-2; TRBD2 aligns across 7 bases. The CDR3 is 16 amino acids. Per the germline V gene, CDR1 is LGHNA and CDR2 is YNFKEQ. V gave up 4 bases and J gave up 3 bases; unmatched junction bases: 10. The CDR3 sequence is CASSRGSGGGTDTQYF. In DNA form, the CDR3 reads TGTGCCAGCAGCCGCGGGTCGGGGGGAGGGACAGATACGCAGTATTTT.

The chain carries TRBV15 and TRBJ1-1; D call uncertain. Germline lookup yields CDR1 LNHNV and CDR2 YYDKDF (reference sequence). V dropped 0 bases and J dropped 2 bases, with 10 bases sitting between them. The CDR3 spans 15 residues. The CDR3 DNA follows: TGTGCCACCAGCAGAGATCGGGTTAGAAACACTGAAGCTTTCTTT. It specifies CATSRDRVRNTEAFF.